This T cell receptor (beta chain) was sequenced during a study of blood T cells in healthy people across ages (dated by TCRdb to 2014 to 2015). A note on the overall study: In model experiments, template switching captured roughly one uniquely barcoded TCR beta cDNA molecule for every two T cells. Using deep sequencing normalized with unique cDNA molecular identifiers, the study measured how TCR beta repertoire diversity changes with age. Donors were grouped into four age groups: young (average roughly 15 years), middle-aged (roughly 37), aged (around 60) and long-lived (just over 80). Two additional independent replicas of 1 million unique cDNA reads from the same blood draw were analyzed for two donors (one aged 18 to 29 and one aged 80 or older). General study outcomes and caveats: Estimates of total diversity based on one million sequenced T cells were regarded as lower bounds and as underestimates. Conclusive comparison of naive and antigen-experienced compartments was prevented by the profiling of bulk unsorted PBMCs. Compared with the aged group, the long-lived group had more naive CD4+ T cells, fewer expanded clones and increased TCR diversity, a pattern suggesting age selection. A strong correlation was found between observed TCR beta diversity and the percentage of naive T cells measured by flow cytometry. Observed TCR beta diversity per million T cells fell roughly linearly with age, and a significant reduction was already apparent by age approximately 41. Because donor CMV infection status was unknown, age-related changes in expanded clonotypes were potentially confounded.

Points on this clonotype: The antigen it binds to is not known. No much larger clone is present one base from it, and per-base qualities are unavailable.

The method was 5' RACE. For sequencing, an Illumina HiSeq 2500 was employed. A second PCR of roughly 7 to 11 cycles was performed with a sample-barcoded 5' primer and a J-beta primer mix. A template-switch 5' adaptor carrying 12 random nucleotides introduced a unique molecular identifier onto each TCR beta cDNA molecule. Each sample yielded at least 3 million CDR3-containing paired-end reads. The Mint cDNA synthesis kit, primed by a TRBC-specific oligonucleotide, was used to synthesize first-strand cDNA from all RNA. All cDNA was treated with uracil-DNA glycosylase and then went through a first 18-cycle PCR with the universal primers M1SS and BC2_uni_R. Regarding the original processing steps: Normalization of each sample was performed by random selection of 1 million high-quality reads, each carrying a distinct molecular identifier. Reads sharing molecular identifiers were discarded rather than binned into consensus sequences. CDR3 identification, clonotype clustering and error correction used MiTCR with a Q25 quality threshold and the strictest error-elimination algorithm. A nonparametric unseen species model with Euler transformation was used to estimate a lower bound on total TCR beta diversity. The public reads were quality trimmed at Q25 with fastp and then assembled into clones with MiXCR by TCRdb, keeping productive beta chains. Entries that share a CDR3 protein sequence are merged under the most common genes and DNA. None of the V and J calls come from the authors' own analysis; TCRdb made them. The table for this sample lists some 760,000 distinct CDR3 sequences; around a quarter of them were counted only once. 3% to 4.5% of the sample goes to the ten largest clones.

Systemically healthy Caucasian individuals from Russia, approximately 39 in total and aged about 6 to 90 years, were included as donors. Each donor gave approximately 9.4 milliliters of peripheral blood, drawn into EDTA-treated Vacutainer tubes. PBMCs were isolated by Ficoll-Paque density-gradient centrifugation, with at least 6.5 million obtained per sample. Trizol reagent was used to extract total RNA from PBMCs, with at least 5 micrograms per sample. The percentages of naive CD45RAhigh/CD27high T cells were determined by flow cytometry on a PBMC aliquot from every donor. The CDR3 covers 13 residues, taking in both the cysteine and the phenylalanine. Solely the CDR3 DNA is kept, with 39 bases framed from the first base. V loses 6 bases, J loses 3 bases, and the germline ends lie 12 bases apart. Reading the germline V gene (reference sequence) gives CDR1 MNHEY and CDR2 SMNVEV. The sample was also linked to a second study, of T cells of mothers and their children. Taken from the second paper: Nine systemically healthy Caucasian individuals, comprising three mothers and their six children, were included as donors. cDNA synthesis consumed the entire amount of extracted RNA, loaded at around 1.5 ug RNA in each 15 ul reaction. In the second PCR, sample barcodes and 2-4 random nucleotides were introduced via the M1S primer. Over 8.5 million TCR beta CDR3 reads came from each mother, compared with approximately 3 million reads from each child. TCR recombination output is similarly shaped by thymic selection in related and unrelated pairs, with a minor effect exerted by inherited differences. Normalized repertoire overlap in related mother-child pairs was always slightly higher than in unrelated mother-child pairs, but the difference was never significant. No persistent microchimeric T cell clones were detected, at a sensitivity of roughly 93 clones per million clonotypes. Deep NGS was used in the study to compare the TCR beta repertoires of mothers and children and to look for features that separate related mother-child pairs from unrelated individuals. Mothers averaged about 40 +/- 4 years of age and children averaged around 10 +/- 4 years. After adapters were ligated using NEBNext reagents, the libraries underwent 100+100 nt paired-end sequencing on an Illumina HiSeq 2000. To avoid cross-contamination, the mother libraries and the child libraries were prepared a month apart and sequenced in separate runs. For each donor, between about 500,000 and 2,200,000 distinct TCR beta clonotypes were identified. Naive TCR beta clonotypes were estimated from low-frequency clonotypes matched to each donor's FACS-determined naive share, without sorting.

Rearrangement joined TRBV27 to TRBJ2-7; the D region is possibly TRBD1 or TRBD2, each matching across 5 bases. Input material: blood. The receptor comes from a boy between 10 and 17 years old in good health. The CDR3 protein is CASRQWGSYEQYF. The DNA is TGTGCCAGCAGACAATGGGGGAGCTACGAGCAGTACTTC.